This is a list of T cell receptor beta chains from one sample in a study of blood T cell repertoires in COVID-19. Generated by immunoSEQ multiplex PCR, the TCRdb table keeps only in-frame clones and is missing some. The sample lists just over 65,000 clones; approximately 90% were seen once. Specimen: peripheral blood. These receptors were collected from a man aged 30 to 45 with acute or convalescent COVID-19. CDR3s include the opening cysteine and the closing phenylalanine or tryptophan. A D gene is named only where the DNA matches it firmly. Part of the rows lack a size; the others show once, few, many or a class for expanded clones.

V gene: TRBV7-3
D gene: .
J gene: TRBJ2-1
clone size: .
CDR3 protein: CASSRTRESYNEQFF
CDR3 DNA: TGTGCCAGCAGCCGTACTCGAGAATCCTACAATGAGCAGTTCTTC

V gene: TRBV6-2/TRBV6-3
D gene: TRBD2
J gene: TRBJ2-5
clone size: .
CDR3 protein: CASSRREAETQYF
CDR3 DNA: TGTGCCAGCAGTCGCCGGGAGGCCGAGACCCAGTACTTC

V gene: TRBV7-2
D gene: .
J gene: TRBJ1-4
clone size: .
CDR3 protein: CASSPEATNEKLFF
CDR3 DNA: TGTGCCAGCAGCCCAGAGGCAACTAATGAAAAACTGTTTTTT

V gene: TRBV5-1
D gene: .
J gene: TRBJ2-5
clone size: .
CDR3 protein: CATQRGSGEPQETQYF
CDR3 DNA: TGCGCCACCCAACGGGGGAGCGGTGAACCCCAAGAGACCCAGTACTTC

V gene: TRBV5-1
D gene: TRBD2
J gene: TRBJ2-7
clone size: .
CDR3 protein: CASSLTSGSTYEQYF
CDR3 DNA: TGCGCCAGCAGCTTGACTAGCGGGAGTACATACGAGCAGTACTTC

V gene: TRBV27
D gene: .
J gene: TRBJ1-1
clone size: .
CDR3 protein: CASSFRGQRTEAFF
CDR3 DNA: TGTGCCAGCAGTTTCAGGGGCCAGAGAACTGAAGCTTTCTTT

V gene: TRBV19
D gene: TRBD1
J gene: TRBJ1-5
clone size: .
CDR3 protein: CASSIRDSNNQPQHF
CDR3 DNA: TGTGCCAGTAGTATCAGGGACAGTAATAATCAGCCCCAGCATTTT

V gene: TRBV5-1
D gene: TRBD1
J gene: TRBJ2-2
clone size: .
CDR3 protein: CASSKRTGGASGTGELFF
CDR3 DNA: TGCGCCAGCAGCAAACGGACAGGGGGCGCCTCCGGCACCGGGGAGCTGTTTTTT

V gene: TRBV18
D gene: .
J gene: TRBJ2-1
clone size: few
CDR3 protein: CASSRLEWNEQFF
CDR3 DNA: TGTGCCAGCTCACGACTAGAATGGAATGAGCAGTTCTTC

V gene: TRBV6-6
D gene: TRBD1
J gene: TRBJ2-3
clone size: .
CDR3 protein: CASSARSGQGMDTQYF
CDR3 DNA: TGTGCCAGCAGTGCCCGGTCGGGACAGGGGATGGATACGCAGTATTTT